This TCR beta chain was documented in a study of blood T cells in healthy people across ages. Broader study findings: When set beside aged donors, long-lived donors presented more naive CD4+ cells and higher diversity.

Germline V gene sequence: CDR1 SQVTM, CDR2 ANQGSEA. CDR3 length: 13 residues. Worth noting for this clonotype: Its antigen is as yet unknown.

The second PCR ran about 6 to 12 cycles with a sample-barcoded 5' primer and J-beta primers. All cDNA molecules were each tagged by a template-switch adaptor with 12 random nucleotides. TCRdb used MiXCR to reprocess the 5' RACE reads, holding one entry per CDR3 protein. Of hundreds of thousands of distinct CDR3 sequences detected, approximately 52% appear once; the ten largest clones hold about 13%. The sample comprised blood. The chain recombines TRBV29-1 with TRBJ2-5, with 11 bases aligning to TRBD1. The J call may be incorrect, as the DNA end agrees better with TRBJ2-7. The clonotype comes from a woman of 80 years or more in good health. The CDR3 is CSVGDRGTYEQYF. DNA of the CDR3: TGCAGCGTGGGGGACAGGGGGACGTACGAGCAGTACTTC.